One and the same sample provided the 9 T cell receptor beta chains below, sequenced in a study of post-analysis software for immune sequencing data. Antigens of these TCRs are unknown. The authors incorporated unique molecular identifiers into the TCR beta cDNA libraries. Using its own MiXCR run on the PCR reads, TCRdb lists one record per CDR3 protein. The table has hundreds of thousands of distinct CDR3 sequences, 45% seen once. Study-level points and caveats: About five TRBV segments appeared more often in patients than in controls, and TRBV5-6, TRBV5-1 and TRBV20-1 were among these.

Input material: blood. The receptors stem from a girl between 5 and 17 years old with multiple sclerosis.

J is TRBJ2-3 and V is TRBV20-1; 7 nucleotides match TRBD2. V trimming: 0 bases; J trimming: 0 bases; junction bases outside the gene matches: 6. The germline V gene has CDR1 DFQATT and CDR2 SNEGSKA (reference sequence). This CDR3 spans 16 amino acids. The CDR3 region is CSARDSGAGSTDTQYF. The CDR3, as DNA: TGCAGTGCTAGAGACTCGGGAGCGGGGAGCACAGATACGCAGTATTTT.

This chain links TRBV6-5 with TRBJ2-1, with D perhaps given as TRBD1 or TRBD2 (5 bases each). The CDR3 has 13 amino acids. Germline V lookup: CDR1 MNHEY, CDR2 SVGAGI. Trimming removed 2 bases from V and 4 bases from J, with 6 bases in between. CDR3 nucleotide sequence: TGTGCCAGCAGTTACGGGGGATACAATGAGCAGTTCTTC. Its protein product is CASSYGGYNEQFF.

This chain uses TRBV20-1 with TRBJ2-5; the match to TRBD1 covers 9 bases. CDR3 length: 16 residues. CDR1 is DFQATT, CDR2 SNEGSKA, per germline (reference sequence). Trimming cost V 0 bases and J 2 bases; bases outside gene matches: 7. The CDR3 loop reads CSARDATGGTQETQYF. For the CDR3, the DNA is TGCAGTGCTAGAGATGCCACAGGGGGCACTCAAGAGACCCAGTACTTC.

V and J are TRBV5-1 and TRBJ2-7, with 7 bases lining up with TRBD2. From germline, CDR1 is SGHRS and CDR2 YFSETQ. Losses at the gene ends were 5 bases for V and 4 bases for J; bases not matched to a gene: 9. This CDR3 spans 14 amino acids. The CDR3 DNA sequence: TGCGCCAGCAGTACCGGGACTAATGTTTACGAGCAGTACTTC. It yields the protein CASSTGTNVYEQYF. Using reference TRBV5-1 and TRBJ2-7 for the parts outside the CDR3, the full variable domain is KAGVTQTPRYLIKTRGQQVTLSCSPISGHRSVSWYQQTPGQGLQFLFEYFSETQRNKGNFPGRFSGRQFSNSRSEMNVSTLELGDSALYLCASSTGTNVYEQYFGPGTRLTVT.

This clonotype was observed a few times. The CDR3 region has the DNA TGTGCCAGCAGTGAATCCGGATATGGCTACACCTTC. Translating it yields CASSESGYGYTF. The chain joins TRBV25-1 to TRBJ1-2; D not certain. Germline V gene lookup returns CDR1 MGHDK and CDR2 SYGVNS. This CDR3 comprises 12 residues. Trimming took off 1 base at V and 5 bases at J, with 5 bases between the two ends.

This clonotype appeared a few times. J is TRBJ2-6 and V is TRBV6-5, with D possibly being TRBD1 (6 bases). This CDR3 is built from 15 residues. Germline loops: CDR1 MNHEY, CDR2 SVGAGI. Trimming left V 8 bases short and J 1 base short, with 12 bases between. The CDR3 spells CASLQTGSGANVLTF. For the CDR3, the DNA is TGTGCCAGCCTACAAACAGGGTCTGGGGCCAACGTCCTGACTTTC.

In the case of this clonotype: Relative to the germline gene, one junction end is altered; a read error may explain this. This chain connects TRBV2 to TRBJ2-1, with D possibly matching TRBD2 (6 bases). The CDR3 contains 15 residues. CDR1 SNHLY and CDR2 FYNNEI come from the germline V gene. The CDR3 here is CASGLSEGPGNGQFF. The CDR3 DNA sequence: TGTGCCAGCGGCCTTTCGGAGGGCCCTGGCAATGGGCAGTTCTTC.

About this clonotype: Given the absence of the conserved phenylalanine or tryptophan at the CDR3 end, a read error is likely. The V call is TRBV29-1, the J call TRBJ1-1, with a weak D call TRBD1 (5 bases). The V and J ends lost 5 bases and 1 base respectively, with 11 bases between them. Germline V gene sequence: CDR1 SQVTM, CDR2 ANQGSEA. The CDR3 covers 13 residues. CDR3 residues: CSVSPDRNTEAFL. CDR3 DNA: TGCAGCGTTTCCCCCGACAGGAACACTGAAGCTTTCCTT.

This clonotype came up a few times. V gene TRBV20-1 combines with J gene TRBJ2-1; 9 bases are a match to TRBD1. The J call is doubtful: the DNA matches TRBJ2-7 better. Germline V CDR1 and CDR2: DFQATT, SNEGSKA (reference sequence). The CDR3 totals 13 residues. The CDR3, as DNA: TGCAGTGCTAGAAGACAGGGGGGGGACGAGCAGTACTTC. Translating it yields CSARRQGGDEQYF.